This T cell receptor (beta chain) was obtained from a study of blood T cell repertoires in COVID-19. Shortly before study entry, within 2 weeks, exposed participants had met a COVID-19 case. Germline V gene data show CDR1 as SGHRS and CDR2 as YFSETQ. Trimming took off 1 base at V and 5 bases at J, with 12 bases between the two ends. The CDR3 totals 14 residues. The table came from immunoSEQ multiplex PCR; TCRdb's copy has only in-frame clones and leaves some out. The sample has about 320,000 clones, approximately 91% seen once. J is TRBJ1-2 and V is TRBV5-1, with D possibly TRBD1 on 6 matching bases. The sequence came from a woman between 25 and 40 years old who had been exposed to COVID-19. Sequenced: PBMCs or T cells enriched from blood (not recorded which). The CDR3 here is CASSLTTGWYGYTF. In DNA, the CDR3 is TGCGCCAGCAGCTTGACCACAGGGTGGTATGGCTACACCTTC. The variable domain in full, completed from reference TRBV5-1 and TRBJ1-2, reads KAGVTQTPRYLIKTRGQQVTLSCSPISGHRSVSWYQQTPGQGLQFLFEYFSETQRNKGNFPGRFSGRQFSNSRSEMNVSTLELGDSALYLCASSLTTGWYGYTFGSGTRLTVV.